The 4 T cell receptor beta chains given below trace back to one sample, sequenced in a study of OX40 agonist ivuxolimab in advanced cancers. Sequenced by immunoSEQ multiplex PCR; TCRdb stores in-frame clones only, minus some. The data show some 86,000 clones, 86% seen once. Sequencing was performed on CD4+ or CD8+ T cells sorted from blood, taken in a trial of the OX40 agonist ivuxolimab. These receptors were collected from an adult with an advanced solid tumor such as melanoma, head and neck, liver or kidney cancer.

The V call is TRBV5-1, the J call TRBJ2-3, with 10 bases aligning to TRBD2. The V segment lost 4 bases and the J segment 4 bases; nucleotides outside the gene matches: 9. In germline, CDR1 is SGHRS, CDR2 YFSETQ. The CDR3 totals 16 residues. The CDR3 protein is CASSASGSLTPDTQYF. The CDR3 DNA follows: TGCGCCAGCAGCGCTAGCGGGAGCTTGACACCAGATACGCAGTATTTT.

In this sample, this clone turned up once. The chain recombines TRBV5-1 with TRBJ2-1; 7 bases line up with TRBD1. With 0 bases clipped from V and 0 bases from J, the junction kept 3 bases outside the gene matches. CDR3 length: 16 residues. Germline assignment: CDR1 SGHRS and CDR2 YFSETQ. The CDR3 sequence is CASSLAGDSSYNEQFF. In nucleotides, the CDR3 is TGCGCCAGCAGCTTGGCAGGGGACAGCTCCTACAATGAGCAGTTCTTC.

The chain employs TRBV7-2 and TRBJ2-6; D unclear. The germline V and J ends were trimmed by 5 bases and 5 bases, with 22 bases remaining between them. The CDR3 has 18 residues. Germline V CDR1 and CDR2: SGHTA, FQGNSA. The chain's CDR3 is CASSIHLRRQSRANVLTF. CDR3 in DNA: TGTGCCAGCAGCATACATCTGAGACGACAAAGTCGGGCCAACGTCCTGACTTTC.

Here the CDR3 reads CASSLEVGNEKLFF. In DNA form, the CDR3 reads TGCGCCAGCAGCTTGGAGGTTGGTAATGAAAAACTGTTTTTT. The chain links TRBV5-1 to TRBJ1-4, with D hard to call. This CDR3 contains 14 residues. CDR1 is SGHRS and CDR2 is YFSETQ in the germline V gene. Trimming cost V 0 bases and J 4 bases, with 7 bases left between them.